These 9 T cell receptor beta chains came from one sample sequenced in a study of chemoradiotherapy in HPV16-positive cancers (dated by TCRdb to between 2021 and 2023). Receptor libraries were prepared by the immunoSEQ multiplex PCR assay. TCRdb limited this immuneACCESS table to in-frame rearrangements with V and J called. A share of clones is missing; checked studies link under half to unresolved V genes, and the rest is unexplained. Counted in this sample were just under 6,000 clones; approximately 70% of them appeared once. The top ten hold about a tenth of the sample. This material was collected from a patient who underwent chemoradiotherapy. The source is a human donor with HPV-associated anogenital cancer.

The V call is TRBV7-2, the J call TRBJ1-1, with D possibly TRBD1 on 5 matching bases. The V and J ends lost 2 bases and 0 bases respectively, with 10 bases between them. There are 15 residues in the CDR3. Looked up from germline, CDR1 is SGHTA and CDR2 is FQGNSA. This CDR3 reads CASSLLGAMNTEAFF. CDR3 sequence (DNA): TGTGCCAGCAGCTTATTAGGGGCTATGAACACTGAAGCTTTCTTT.

This clone was counted a few times. V and J are TRBV27 and TRBJ2-2, with 14 bases fitting TRBD2. CDR3 length equals 17 residues. V was clipped by 3 bases and J by 1 base; unmatched bases: 1. Per the germline V gene, CDR1 is MNHEY and CDR2 is SMNVEV (reference sequence). DNA of the CDR3: TGTGCCAGCAGTTTTGGGACTAGCGGGGGGAACACCGGGGAGCTGTTTTTT. It yields the protein CASSFGTSGGNTGELFF.

This sequence joins TRBV7-3 and TRBJ2-1; D is possibly TRBD2 (5 bases). CDR1 and CDR2 from the germline V gene are SGHTA and FQGTGA. The length of the CDR3 is 13 residues. Trimming left V 5 bases short and J 6 bases short, with 11 bases between. CDR3 residues: CASSPGLGNEQFF. As DNA, the CDR3 is TGTGCCAGCAGCCCCGGACTGGGCAATGAGCAGTTCTTC.

This clone was observed a few times. The chain combines TRBV30 with TRBJ1-6; TRBD1 aligns across 7 bases. With 4 bases clipped from V and 6 bases from J, the junction kept 0 bases outside the gene matches. Germline CDR1 GTSNPN, CDR2 SVGIG (reference sequence). There are 12 residues in the CDR3. As DNA, the CDR3 is TGTGCCTGGACAGGGGGTAATTCACCCCTCCACTTT. It translates to CAWTGGNSPLHF. Drawing the rest from reference TRBV30 and TRBJ1-6, the complete variable domain is SQTIHQWPATLVQPVGSPLSLECTVEGTSNPNLYWYRQAAGRGLQLLFYSVGIGQISSEVPQNLSASRPQDRQFILSSKKLLLSDSGFYLCAWTGGNSPLHFGNGTRLTVT.

The gene calls are TRBV4-3 and TRBJ1-1, with D possibly matching TRBD1 (6 bases). Germline-derived CDR1 and CDR2 are LGHNA and YSLEER. The germline V and J ends were trimmed by 0 bases and 0 bases, with 11 bases remaining between them. This CDR3 comprises 16 residues. CDR3 sequence reads: CASSQDLGQLNTEAFF. The CDR3, as DNA: TGCGCCAGCAGCCAAGATCTCGGACAGCTGAACACTGAAGCTTTCTTT.

The chain employs TRBV19 and TRBJ1-2; tentatively, D is TRBD1 (6 bases). The germline V gene encodes CDR1 LNHDA and CDR2 SQIVND (reference sequence). The length of the CDR3 is 14 residues. V lost 8 bases, J lost 3 bases, and 16 bases lay in between. The CDR3 region is CASSTGASDYGYTF. As DNA, the CDR3 is TGTGCCAGTTCGACAGGCGCTTCGGACTATGGCTACACCTTC.

The chain's CDR3 is CASSPGTVNSYEQYF. CDR3 nucleotides: TGTGCCAGCAGCCCAGGGACAGTAAACTCCTACGAGCAGTACTTC. The chain uses TRBV5-5 and TRBJ2-7; 7 bases map to TRBD1. Germline CDR1 is SGHKS and CDR2 is YYEKEE (reference sequence). The CDR3 totals 15 residues. The V gene end was trimmed by 4 bases and the J gene end by 0 bases; junction bases not matched to a gene: 7.

As to this clone: One end of the junction is discordant with germline, which a read error may explain. The rearrangement links TRBV11-2 to TRBJ2-7; D could derive from TRBD1 or TRBD2 (6 bases each). Germline CDR1 reads SGHAT; CDR2 reads FQNNGV. The CDR3 loop spans 14 amino acids. The CDR3 sequence is CASSREWGAYKQYF. DNA of the CDR3: TGTGCCAGCAGCCGAGAATGGGGGGCCTACAAGCAGTACTTC.

This clone showed up just once. The V and J genes are TRBV6-5 and TRBJ1-2; 8 nucleotides match TRBD1. The trim removed 6 bases at V and 8 bases at J, leaving 5 bases unmatched. The CDR3 is made up of 12 amino acids. In germline, CDR1 is MNHEY, CDR2 SVGAGI. The CDR3 region is CASRGQVGGYTF. The CDR3 DNA follows: TGTGCCAGCAGGGGACAGGTCGGGGGCTACACCTTC.